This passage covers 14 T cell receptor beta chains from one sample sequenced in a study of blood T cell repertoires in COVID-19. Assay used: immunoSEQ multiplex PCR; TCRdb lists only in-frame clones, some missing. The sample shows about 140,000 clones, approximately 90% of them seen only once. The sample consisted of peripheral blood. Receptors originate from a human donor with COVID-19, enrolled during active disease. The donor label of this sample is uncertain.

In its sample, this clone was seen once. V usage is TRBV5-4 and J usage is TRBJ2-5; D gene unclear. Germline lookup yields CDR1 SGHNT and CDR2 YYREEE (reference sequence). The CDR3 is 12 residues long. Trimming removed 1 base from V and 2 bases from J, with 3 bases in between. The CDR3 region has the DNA TGTGCCAGCAGCTTGACACAAGAGACCCAGTACTTC. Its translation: CASSLTQETQYF.

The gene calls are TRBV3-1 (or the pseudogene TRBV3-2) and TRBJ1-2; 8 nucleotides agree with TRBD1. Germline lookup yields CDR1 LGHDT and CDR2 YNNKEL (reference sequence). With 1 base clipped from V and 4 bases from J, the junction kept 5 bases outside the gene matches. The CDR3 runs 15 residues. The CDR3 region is CASSQGWQGAYGYTF. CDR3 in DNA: TGTGCCAGCAGCCAAGGATGGCAGGGGGCCTATGGCTACACCTTC.

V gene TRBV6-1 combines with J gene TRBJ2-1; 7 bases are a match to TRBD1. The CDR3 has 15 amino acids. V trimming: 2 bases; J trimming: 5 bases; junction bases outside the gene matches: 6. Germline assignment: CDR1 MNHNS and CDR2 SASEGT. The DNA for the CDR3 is TGTGCCAGCAGTGAACCGGGACAGACAGACAATGAGCAGTTCTTC. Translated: CASSEPGQTDNEQFF.

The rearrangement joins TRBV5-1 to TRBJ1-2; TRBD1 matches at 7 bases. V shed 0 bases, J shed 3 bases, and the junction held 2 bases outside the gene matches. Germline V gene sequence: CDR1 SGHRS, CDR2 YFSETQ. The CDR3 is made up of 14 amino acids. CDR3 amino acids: CASSLGGTDYGYTF. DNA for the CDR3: TGCGCCAGCAGCTTGGGAGGGACAGACTATGGCTACACCTTC.

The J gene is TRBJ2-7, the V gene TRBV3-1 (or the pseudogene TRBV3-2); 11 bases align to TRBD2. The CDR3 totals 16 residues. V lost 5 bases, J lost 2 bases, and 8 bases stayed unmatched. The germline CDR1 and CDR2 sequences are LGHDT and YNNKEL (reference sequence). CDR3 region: CASSFGTSGGPYEQYF. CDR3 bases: TGTGCCAGCAGCTTCGGGACTAGCGGAGGTCCCTACGAGCAGTACTTC.

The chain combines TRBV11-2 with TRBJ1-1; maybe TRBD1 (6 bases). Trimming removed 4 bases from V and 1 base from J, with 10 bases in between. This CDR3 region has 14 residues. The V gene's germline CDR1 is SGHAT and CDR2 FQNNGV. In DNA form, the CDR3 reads TGTGCCAGCAGCTGGAAGGGGGAGAACACTGAAGCTTTCTTT. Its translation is CASSWKGENTEAFF.

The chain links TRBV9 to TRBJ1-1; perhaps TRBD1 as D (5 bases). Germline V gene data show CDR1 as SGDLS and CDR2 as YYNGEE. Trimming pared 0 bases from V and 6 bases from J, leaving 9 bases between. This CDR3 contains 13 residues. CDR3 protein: CASSVALGPEAFF. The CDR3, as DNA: TGTGCCAGCAGCGTAGCTCTGGGGCCTGAAGCTTTCTTT.

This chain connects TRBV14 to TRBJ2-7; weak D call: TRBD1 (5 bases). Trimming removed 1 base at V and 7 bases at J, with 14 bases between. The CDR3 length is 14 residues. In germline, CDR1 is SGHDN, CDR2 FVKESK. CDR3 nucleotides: TGTGCCAGCAGCCAAGGGCAGGGCCCCCCTGAGCAGTACTTC. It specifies CASSQGQGPPEQYF. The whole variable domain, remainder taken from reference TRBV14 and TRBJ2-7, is EAGVTQFPSHSVIEKGQTVTLRCDPISGHDNLYWYRRVMGKEIKFLLHFVKESKQDESGMPNNRFLAERTGGTYSTLKVQPAELEDSGVYFCASSQGQGPPEQYFGPGTRLTVT.

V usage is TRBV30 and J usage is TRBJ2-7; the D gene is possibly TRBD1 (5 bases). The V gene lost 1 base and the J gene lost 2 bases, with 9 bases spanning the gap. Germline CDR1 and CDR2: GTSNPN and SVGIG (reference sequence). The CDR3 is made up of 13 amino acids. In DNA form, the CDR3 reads TGTGCCTGGAGTGAGGGGATCCCCTACGAGCAGTACTTC. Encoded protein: CAWSEGIPYEQYF.

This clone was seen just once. In DNA form, the CDR3 reads TGTGCCAGCAGCCCCACCCGGGGTGGGATTGGTAAAGAGACCCAGTACTTC. Translation: CASSPTRGGIGKETQYF. This chain joins TRBV3-1 (or the pseudogene TRBV3-2) and TRBJ2-5; TRBD2 is a possible D gene (5 bases). The CDR3 is 17 amino acids. CDR1 LGHDT and CDR2 YNNKEL come from the germline V gene (reference sequence). Trimming removed 4 bases from V and 3 bases from J, with 21 bases in between.

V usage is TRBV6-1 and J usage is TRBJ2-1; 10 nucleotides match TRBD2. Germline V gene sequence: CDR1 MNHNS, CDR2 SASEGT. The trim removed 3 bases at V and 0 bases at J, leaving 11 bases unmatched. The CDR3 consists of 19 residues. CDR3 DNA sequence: TGTGCCAGCAGTGAGCTAGCGGGGGCCTACCGCGGCTCCTACAATGAGCAGTTCTTC. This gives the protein CASSELAGAYRGSYNEQFF.

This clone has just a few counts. CDR3 in amino acids: CASSQHWRGYTF. The CDR3 nucleotides are TGCGCCAGCAGTCAACACTGGAGAGGCTACACCTTC. The rearrangement links TRBV23-1 to TRBJ1-2; D is undetermined. TRBV23-1 is placed among ORFs of uncertain function. V gave up 2 bases and J gave up 8 bases, with 9 bases separating them. The CDR3 is made up of 12 amino acids.

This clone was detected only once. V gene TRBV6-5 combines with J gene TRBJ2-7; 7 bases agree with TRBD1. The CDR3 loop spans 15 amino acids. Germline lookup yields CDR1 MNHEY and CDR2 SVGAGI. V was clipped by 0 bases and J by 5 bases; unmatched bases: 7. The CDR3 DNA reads TGTGCCAGCAGTTACTCGAGAGGGGGCGAAGACGAGCAGTACTTC. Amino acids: CASSYSRGGEDEQYF.

CDR3 DNA sequence: TGTGCCATCAGCGGCGGAGGGGCTAATGAAAAACTGTTTTTT. This encodes CAISGGGANEKLFF. This chain connects TRBV10-3 to TRBJ1-4; the D gene is possibly TRBD1 (5 bases). Germline V gene data show CDR1 as ENHRY and CDR2 as SYGVKD. The CDR3 sequence is 14 residues long. Between the trimmed V and J ends, which lost 6 bases and 3 bases, there was a span of 11 bases.